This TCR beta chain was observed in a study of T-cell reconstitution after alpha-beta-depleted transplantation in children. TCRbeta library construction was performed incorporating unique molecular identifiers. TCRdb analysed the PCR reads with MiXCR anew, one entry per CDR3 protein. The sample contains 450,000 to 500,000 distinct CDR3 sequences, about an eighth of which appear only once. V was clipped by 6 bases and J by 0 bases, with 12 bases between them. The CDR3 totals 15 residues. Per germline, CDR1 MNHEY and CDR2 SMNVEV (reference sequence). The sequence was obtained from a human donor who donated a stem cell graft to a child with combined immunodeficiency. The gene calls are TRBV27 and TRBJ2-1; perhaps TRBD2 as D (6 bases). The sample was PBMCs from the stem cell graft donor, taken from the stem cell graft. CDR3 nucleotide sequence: TGTGCCAGCAGCCTAGCGAAGAGCTCCTACAATGAGCAGTTCTTC. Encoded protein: CASSLAKSSYNEQFF.